The 30 T cell receptor beta chains below come from one sample, sequenced in a study of blood T cells in healthy people across ages. With a J-beta primer mix and a sample-barcoded 5' primer, a second PCR ran about 6 to 11 cycles. In TCRdb, the 5' RACE reads were re-called with MiXCR into one record per CDR3 protein. Found here are approximately 490,000 distinct CDR3 sequences, approximately 25% of them singletons; the top ten hold just over 8.5%. These data also formed part of another study, on T cells of mothers and their children.

The sample taken for sequencing was blood. The receptors were sampled from a boy under 18 in good health.

V gene TRBV7-9 combines with J gene TRBJ1-2; no reliable D call. The CDR3 loop spans 11 amino acids. From germline, CDR1 is SEHNR and CDR2 FQNEAQ (reference sequence). V lost 4 bases, J lost 11 bases, and 11 bases lay in between. DNA of the CDR3: TGTGCCAGCAGCTCCAGGACCGATTACACCTTC. Protein sequence: CASSSRTDYTF.

The table lists this clonotype with a few counts. The rearrangement joins TRBV7-9 to TRBJ2-7, with 10 bases aligning to TRBD2. Germline V gene lookup returns CDR1 SEHNR and CDR2 FQNEAQ (reference sequence). The CDR3 extends over 15 amino acids. V lost 4 bases, J lost 2 bases, and 5 bases stayed unmatched. For the CDR3, the DNA is TGTGCCAGCAGCTCCGGGACTAGCGATCCCTACGAGCAGTACTTC. Encoded protein: CASSSGTSDPYEQYF.

This rearrangement joins TRBV20-1 to TRBJ1-1, with 7 bases identical to TRBD1. From germline, CDR1 is DFQATT and CDR2 SNEGSKA (reference sequence). The V segment lost 3 bases and the J segment 4 bases; nucleotides outside the gene matches: 8. CDR3 length: 14 residues. The DNA for the CDR3 is TGCAGTGCTAGCCGCGCCAGGGGGGTCACTGAAGCTTTCTTT. This codes for CSASRARGVTEAFF.

The V gene is TRBV20-1, the J gene TRBJ2-5; tentative D call: TRBD1 (6 bases). With 6 bases removed from V and 0 bases from J, the gap between germline ends came to 8 bases. The V gene's germline CDR1 is DFQATT and CDR2 SNEGSKA (reference sequence). The CDR3 extends over 12 amino acids. For the CDR3, the DNA is TGCAGTGCGCGGACAGACCAAGAGACCCAGTACTTC. Encoded protein: CSARTDQETQYF.

This clonotype was counted between two and nine times. For the CDR3, the DNA is TGTGCCAGCAGTTCCCGGCGGGACTTGGGACAGAGCTCCTACAATGAGCAGTTCTTC. Protein: CASSSRRDLGQSSYNEQFF. The chain employs TRBV28 and TRBJ2-1, with D tentatively TRBD1 (7 bases). Trimming stripped 4 bases from V and 0 bases from J, with 22 bases between. CDR1 MDHEN and CDR2 SYDVKM come from the germline V gene. The CDR3 has 19 amino acids. The full variable domain, in which reference TRBV28 and TRBJ2-1 provide the parts outside the CDR3, is DVKVTQSSRYLVKRTGEKVFLECVQDMDHENMFWYRQDPGLGLRLIYFSYDVKMKEKGDIPEGYSVSREKKERFSLILESASTNQTSMYLCASSSRRDLGQSSYNEQFFGPGTRLTVL.

This clonotype came up a few times. The gene calls are TRBV3-1 and TRBJ2-5; D unclear. V was clipped by 4 bases and J by 0 bases, with 12 bases between them. This CDR3 has 15 residues. Germline loops: CDR1 LGHDT, CDR2 YNNKEL (reference sequence). The CDR3 DNA reads as TGTGCCAGCAGCCCCCGAATAGAGTACCAAGAGACCCAGTACTTC. This sequence encodes CASSPRIEYQETQYF.

A note on this clonotype: The conserved phenylalanine or tryptophan is not found at the CDR3 terminus, so this likely reflects a read error. V is TRBV9 and J is TRBJ2-5; 12 nucleotides line up with TRBD2. The DNA end is more similar to TRBJ2-1, so the J call may be wrong. This CDR3 spans 16 amino acids. CDR1 SGDLS and CDR2 YYNGEE come from the germline V gene. CDR3: CASSGPGLAGYNEQFL. In DNA, the CDR3 is TGTGCCAGCAGCGGGCCGGGACTAGCGGGTTACAATGAGCAGTTCCTC.

V is TRBV11-2 and J is TRBJ2-3; 7 nucleotides align to TRBD2. Germline-derived CDR1 and CDR2 are SGHAT and FQNNGV. The CDR3 is 14 amino acids. Trimming cost V 5 bases and J 3 bases; bases outside gene matches: 5. CDR3: CASSTTRGTDTQYF. The CDR3 DNA is TGTGCCAGCAGCACCACGCGGGGGACAGATACGCAGTATTTT.

A note on this clonotype: The junction differs from germline at one of its ends, possibly a read error. The rearrangement uses TRBV28 and TRBJ2-5; TRBD2 agrees at 13 bases. CDR3 length: 15 residues. Germline V CDR1 and CDR2: MDHEN, SYDVKM. Here the CDR3 reads CASSELAGGPRVRFF. The CDR3 DNA reads as TGTGCCAGCAGTGAACTAGCGGGGGGGCCAAGGGTACGGTTCTTC.

V and J are TRBV29-1 and TRBJ2-5, with TRBD2 matching 16 bases. The end of the DNA is better explained by TRBJ2-7, so the J call may be wrong. The CDR3 is made up of 16 amino acids. Germline CDR1 is SQVTM and CDR2 is ANQGSEA. CDR3 sequence (DNA): TGCAGCGTTGGGGGACTAGCGGGAGGGGTTGGCAACGAGCAGTACTTC. Translated, it gives CSVGGLAGGVGNEQYF.

This clonotype was detected only a few times. The chain couples TRBV9 to TRBJ1-2; 9 positions agree with TRBD1. CDR3 length equals 17 residues. The junction had 13 bases not matched to a gene; V was cut back by 3 bases and J by 4 bases. The V gene's germline CDR1 is SGDLS and CDR2 YYNGEE. The chain's CDR3 is CASSGRTGVTTVYGYTF. Here the CDR3 DNA reads TGTGCCAGCAGCGGGAGGACAGGGGTAACAACGGTCTATGGCTACACCTTC. The full variable domain, with the rest looked up from reference TRBV9 and TRBJ1-2, is DSGVTQTPKHLITATGQRVTLRCSPRSGDLSVYWYQQSLDQGLQFLIQYYNGEERAKGNILERFSAQQFPDLHSELNLSSLELGDSALYFCASSGRTGVTTVYGYTFGSGTRLTVV.

The gene calls are TRBV20-1 and TRBJ2-7; the match to TRBD1 covers 12 bases. Losses at the gene ends were 6 bases for V and 5 bases for J; bases not matched to a gene: 5. The CDR3 is made up of 13 amino acids. Germline V CDR1 and CDR2: DFQATT, SNEGSKA (reference sequence). The CDR3, as DNA: TGCAGTGCAGTGGGACAGGGGGCAAACGAGCAGTACTTC. Translating it yields CSAVGQGANEQYF.

The sample holds a few counts of this clonotype. V is TRBV5-1 and J is TRBJ1-1; D is ambiguous. The germline V and J ends were trimmed by 7 bases and 7 bases, with 11 bases remaining between them. The CDR3 totals 11 residues. The germline V gene encodes CDR1 SGHRS and CDR2 YFSETQ. CDR3 sequence reads: CASDGVGEAFF. DNA of the CDR3: TGCGCCAGCGACGGCGTCGGTGAAGCTTTCTTT.

This clonotype was seen only a few times. The chain employs TRBV9 and TRBJ2-5, with D possibly TRBD1 on 6 matching bases. Looked up from germline, CDR1 is SGDLS and CDR2 is YYNGEE. V was shortened by 1 base and J by 6 bases, with 13 bases between the two germline ends. The CDR3 has 14 amino acids. The CDR3, as DNA: TGTGCCAGCAGCGTACAGGGGTACGAGCAGACCCAGTACTTC. Amino acids: CASSVQGYEQTQYF.

This clonotype showed up just a few times. The chain is built from TRBV6-4 and TRBJ1-1; no reliable D call. Germline V lookup: CDR1 MRHNA, CDR2 SNTAGT. The CDR3 is 13 amino acids. V dropped 4 bases and J dropped 3 bases, with 9 bases sitting between them. CDR3 amino acids: CASSVGWDTEAFF. DNA for the CDR3: TGTGCCAGCAGTGTAGGGTGGGACACTGAAGCTTTCTTT.

This clonotype was detected many times. The chain combines TRBV7-2 with TRBJ2-5, with D perhaps given as TRBD1 or TRBD2 (7 bases each). Between the trimmed V and J ends, which lost 0 bases and 2 bases, there was a span of 13 bases. The germline gives CDR1 SGHTA, CDR2 FQGNSA. This CDR3 contains 16 residues. The CDR3 loop is CASSLAAGGLQETQYF. Written as DNA, the CDR3 is TGTGCCAGCAGCTTAGCGGCAGGGGGACTACAAGAGACCCAGTACTTC.

The genes are TRBV6-2 or TRBV6-3 and TRBJ2-1; D call uncertain. The V gene's germline CDR1 is MNHEY and CDR2 SVGEGT. V lost 2 bases and J 0 bases, leaving 5 bases between the germline ends. CDR3 size: 14 residues. The CDR3 is CASSYISSYNEQFF. The CDR3 region has the DNA TGTGCCAGCAGTTACATAAGCTCCTACAATGAGCAGTTCTTC.

A few counts support this clonotype. CDR3 in DNA: TGTGCCAGCAGTCCCGACAGGCGACGTGTCTACGAGCAGTACTTC. Encoded protein: CASSPDRRRVYEQYF. The V call is TRBV6-5, the J call TRBJ2-1, with D tentatively TRBD1 (6 bases). TRBJ2-7 explains the end of the DNA better; the J call may be wrong. Germline CDR1 is MNHEY and CDR2 is SVGAGI. This CDR3 contains 15 residues.

This clonotype was observed a handful of times. This chain links TRBV4-2 with TRBJ2-7, with D perhaps matching TRBD2 (6 bases). Germline lookup yields CDR1 LGHNA and CDR2 YNFKEQ. The CDR3 is made up of 16 amino acids. V dropped 0 bases and J dropped 3 bases, with 15 bases sitting between them. CDR3 nucleotides: TGTGCCAGCAGCCAAGAGGGGTCGGGACTCCTCTACGAGCAGTACTTC. Amino acids: CASSQEGSGLLYEQYF.

The chain combines TRBV2 with TRBJ2-3, with 9 bases identical to TRBD2. The CDR3 length is 14 residues. Per the germline V gene, CDR1 is SNHLY and CDR2 is FYNNEI. The J segment lost 7 bases and the V segment lost 8 bases, leaving 10 bases of the junction unmatched. The CDR3 nucleotides read TGTGCCAGCGGGGAGGCTAGCGGGGATCATACGCAGTATTTT. Encoded protein: CASGEASGDHTQYF.

The chain is built from TRBV5-1 and TRBJ1-2; 7 bases agree with TRBD1. The CDR3 is made up of 13 amino acids. CDR1 and CDR2 from the germline V gene are SGHRS and YFSETQ. V lost 6 bases to trimming and J lost 2 bases; unmatched junction nucleotides: 4. In DNA, the CDR3 is TGCGCCAGCACCCCACAGGGGAACTATGGCTACACCTTC. Translation gives CASTPQGNYGYTF. The full variable domain, its missing parts supplied by reference TRBV5-1 and TRBJ1-2, is KAGVTQTPRYLIKTRGQQVTLSCSPISGHRSVSWYQQTPGQGLQFLFEYFSETQRNKGNFPGRFSGRQFSNSRSEMNVSTLELGDSALYLCASTPQGNYGYTFGSGTRLTVV.

The chain joins TRBV4-1 to TRBJ2-1; D is unresolved. The CDR3 runs 12 residues. V was clipped by 2 bases and J by 5 bases, with 4 bases between them. Looked up from germline, CDR1 is MGHRA and CDR2 is YSYEKL. In nucleotides, the CDR3 is TGCGCCAGCAGCCAAACGAACAATGAGCAGTTCTTC. This encodes CASSQTNNEQFF.

This clonotype was detected only a few times. V and J are TRBV18 and TRBJ2-6; D tentatively reads TRBD1 or TRBD2 (5 bases each). The CDR3 runs to 17 residues. Germline loops: CDR1 KGHSH, CDR2 LQKENI. The ends were cut back, 6 bases at V and 1 base at J, with 16 bases in the middle. CDR3: CASSPGTALSGANVLTF. DNA for the CDR3: TGTGCCAGCTCCCCGGGGACCGCCCTATCTGGGGCCAACGTCCTGACTTTC.

This clonotype was counted a few times. The V call is TRBV7-2, the J call TRBJ2-5, with no clear D. This CDR3 region has 13 residues. In germline, CDR1 is SGHTA, CDR2 FQGNSA. Trimming cost V 1 base and J 5 bases, with 8 bases left between them. CDR3 region: CASSLGVTETQYF. The CDR3 DNA is TGTGCCAGCAGCTTAGGCGTTACGGAGACCCAGTACTTC.

This clonotype was counted many times. The rearrangement uses TRBV7-9 and TRBJ1-1; 10 bases are a match to TRBD1. This CDR3 has 18 residues. The V gene end was trimmed by 3 bases and the J gene end by 0 bases; junction bases not matched to a gene: 10. Germline-derived CDR1 and CDR2 are SEHNR and FQNEAQ (reference sequence). CDR3 in DNA: TGTGCCAGCAGCTTGGCCACGGGACAGGGGAAGATGAACACTGAAGCTTTCTTT. Its protein is CASSLATGQGKMNTEAFF.

Written as DNA, the CDR3 is TGTGCCAGTACTCGTCCAGAAAGCACTGAAGCTTTCTTT. Encoded protein: CASTRPESTEAFF. The genes are TRBV6-6 and TRBJ1-1; D ambiguous. The CDR3 has 13 amino acids. V was shortened by 9 bases and J by 4 bases, with 15 bases between the two germline ends. Germline CDR1 is MNHNY and CDR2 is SVGAGI (reference sequence).

The rearrangement uses TRBV4-3 and TRBJ1-5; perhaps TRBD1 as D (6 bases). The germline V and J ends were trimmed by 0 bases and 1 base, with 13 bases remaining between them. This CDR3 contains 17 residues. Germline CDR1 is LGHNA and CDR2 is YSLEER. CDR3 amino acids: CASSQDRGTRSNQPQHF. For the CDR3, the DNA is TGCGCCAGCAGCCAAGATAGGGGGACACGCAGCAATCAGCCCCAGCATTTT.

V and J are TRBV5-1 and TRBJ1-1, with a possible D match to TRBD1 (5 bases). Per germline, CDR1 SGHRS and CDR2 YFSETQ. There are 17 residues in the CDR3. V was trimmed by 4 bases and J by 4 bases, leaving 23 bases between them. Written as DNA, the CDR3 is TGCGCCAGCAGCCCGCTGGGTTCCGCGGGGGTCGGCACTGAAGCTTTCTTT. It codes for CASSPLGSAGVGTEAFF.

This rearrangement joins TRBV12-3 or TRBV12-4 to TRBJ1-2, with unresolved D. This CDR3 region has 13 residues. Trimming shortened V by 1 base and J by 5 bases, and 8 bases separated the two germline ends. CDR3 protein: CASSLGGRYGYTF. The CDR3 DNA reads TGTGCCAGCAGTTTAGGCGGGCGGTATGGCTACACCTTC.

Only a few counts were recorded for this clonotype. This chain joins TRBV25-1 and TRBJ2-5, with D perhaps TRBD1 or TRBD2 (5 bases each). Near its end, the DNA agrees better with TRBJ2-7, so the J call may be wrong. This CDR3 is 16 amino acids long. Germline V gene data show CDR1 as MGHDK and CDR2 as SYGVNS. The CDR3 reads CASSEKYRGRIYEQYF. The CDR3 DNA reads TGTGCCAGCAGTGAAAAATATCGGGGCAGGATCTACGAGCAGTACTTC.